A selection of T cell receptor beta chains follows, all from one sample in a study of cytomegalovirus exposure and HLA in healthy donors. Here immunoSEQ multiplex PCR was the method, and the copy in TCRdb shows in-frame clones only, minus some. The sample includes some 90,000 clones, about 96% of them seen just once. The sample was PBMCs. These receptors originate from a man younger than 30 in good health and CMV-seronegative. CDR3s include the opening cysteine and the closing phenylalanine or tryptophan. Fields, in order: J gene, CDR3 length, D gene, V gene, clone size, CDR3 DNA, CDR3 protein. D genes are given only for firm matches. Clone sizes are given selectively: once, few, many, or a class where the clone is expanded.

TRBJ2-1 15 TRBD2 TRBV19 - TGTGCCAGTAGTCTAGTAGCGGGAGGCTACAATGAGCAGTTCTTC CASSLVAGGYNEQFF
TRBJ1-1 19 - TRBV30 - TGTGCCTGGAGGCTGCGCGAGGCAGGGCCAATGACCTCGAACACTGAAGCTTTCTTT CAWRLREAGPMTSNTEAFF
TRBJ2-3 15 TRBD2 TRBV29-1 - TGCAGCGTTGACTCGAGGACTAGCGGGGCAGATACGCAGTATTTT CSVDSRTSGADTQYF
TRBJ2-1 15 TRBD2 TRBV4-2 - TGTGCCAGCAGCCAAGCCCAGCGGGATTGGAATGAGCAGTTCTTC CASSQAQRDWNEQFF
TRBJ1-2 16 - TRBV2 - TGTGCCAGCAGCACAGTGGGAGGGCGGTCTAACTATGGCTACACCTTC CASSTVGGRSNYGYTF
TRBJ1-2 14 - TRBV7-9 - TGTGCCAGCAGCTTTCGGGGGGAAGTCGATGGCTACACCTTC CASSFRGEVDGYTF
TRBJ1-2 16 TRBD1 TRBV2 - TGTGCCAGCAGTGCCCTCGGGACAGGGGTCAACTATGGCTACACCTTC CASSALGTGVNYGYTF
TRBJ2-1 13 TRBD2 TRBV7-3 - TGTGCCAGTACGGGCGGGAGGTCCAGTGAGCAGTTCTTC CASTGGRSSEQFF
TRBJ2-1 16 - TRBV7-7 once TGTGCTAGCAGCCCCTCGGTTGGAGCCAAATACAATGAGCAGTTCTTC CASSPSVGAKYNEQFF
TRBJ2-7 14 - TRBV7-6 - TGTGCCAGCAGCTTAGCAAGGGGGATGGGGGAGCAGTACTTC CASSLARGMGEQYF
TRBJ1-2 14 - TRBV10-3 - TGTGCCATCAGTGAGTCGCAGGATACCTATGGCTACACCTTC CAISESQDTYGYTF
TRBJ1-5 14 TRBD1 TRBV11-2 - TGTGCCAGCAGCCGGGACAGGGGAGGCCAGCCCCAGCATTTT CASSRDRGGQPQHF
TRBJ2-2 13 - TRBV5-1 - TGCGCCAGCAGCTTGGGAGGAGGCGGGGAGCTGTTTTTT CASSLGGGGELFF
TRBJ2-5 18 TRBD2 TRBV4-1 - TGCGCCAGCAGCCAAGATTCCACTAGCGGGACCTGGGGGGAGACCCAGTACTTC CASSQDSTSGTWGETQYF
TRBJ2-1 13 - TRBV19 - TGTGCCAGTAGTCTAGTATCCTACAATGAGCAGTTCTTC CASSLVSYNEQFF
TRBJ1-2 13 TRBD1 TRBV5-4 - TGTGCCAGCAGCTCGGGACAGGGTTATGGCTACACCTTC CASSSGQGYGYTF
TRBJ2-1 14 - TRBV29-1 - TGCAGCGTTGGTGGTTTCGGGACCTACAATGAGCAGTTCTTC CSVGGFGTYNEQFF
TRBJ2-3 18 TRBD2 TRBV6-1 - TGTGCCAGCAGTGAAAGGTGGCCTAGCGGCTCTAACACAGATACGCAGTATTTT CASSERWPSGSNTDTQYF
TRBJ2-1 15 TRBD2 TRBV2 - TGTGCCAGCAGTACCTCGACTAGCGGGACGGATGAGCAGTTCTTC CASSTSTSGTDEQFF
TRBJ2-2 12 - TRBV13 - TGTGCCAGCAGCTTTTATAGCGGGGAGCTGTTTTTT CASSFYSGELFF
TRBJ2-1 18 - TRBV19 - TGTGCCAGTAGTACAACACTAGGGTCGGAGGGTTACTACAATGAGCAGTTCTTC CASSTTLGSEGYYNEQFF
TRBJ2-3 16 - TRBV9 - TGTGCCAGCAGCGTAGGAGCTAGCAAGAATACAGATACGCAGTATTTT CASSVGASKNTDTQYF
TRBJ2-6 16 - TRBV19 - TGTGCCAGTAGTGCTCAGGGGGGTGCTGGGGCCAACGTCCTGACTTTC CASSAQGGAGANVLTF
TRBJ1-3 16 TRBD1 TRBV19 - TGTGCCAGTAGTCCGCGAACAGGGGCAACTGGAAACACCATATATTTT CASSPRTGATGNTIYF
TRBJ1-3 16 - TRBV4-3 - TGCGCCAGCAGCCAAGATCTTCAGGCCTCTGGAAACACCATATATTTT CASSQDLQASGNTIYF
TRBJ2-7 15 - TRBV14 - TGTGCCAGCAGCCAAGAAAGTCAGGGCGGCTGGGGGCAGTACTTC CASSQESQGGWGQYF
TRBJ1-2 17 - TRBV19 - TGTGCCAGTAGTATAGATAAGTGGAGAACAAACTACTATGGCTACACCTTC CASSIDKWRTNYYGYTF
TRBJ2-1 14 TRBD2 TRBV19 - TGTGCCAGTAATCTAGCGGTTTCTTACAATGAGCAGTTCTTC CASNLAVSYNEQFF
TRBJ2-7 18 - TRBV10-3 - TGTGCCATCAACCAAAGGGGCCCCCGGGGGGCAACTAACTACGAGCAGTACTTC CAINQRGPRGATNYEQYF
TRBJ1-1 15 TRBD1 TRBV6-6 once TGTGCCAGCAGTTATTACCGGACAGGGAGGACTGAAGCTTTCTTT CASSYYRTGRTEAFF
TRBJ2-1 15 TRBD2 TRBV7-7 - TGTGCTAGCAGCATCGGACTAGCGGGAGTCAATGAGCAGTTCTTC CASSIGLAGVNEQFF
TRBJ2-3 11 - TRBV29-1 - TGCAGCGTTACTAGCACAGATACGCAGTATTTT CSVTSTDTQYF
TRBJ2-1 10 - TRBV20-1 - TGCAGTGCCCGGAGGGATGAGCAGTTCTTC CSARRDEQFF
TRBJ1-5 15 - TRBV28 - TGTGCCAGCAGCCCCGGGTTAGGGGTCGATCAGCCCCAGCATTTT CASSPGLGVDQPQHF
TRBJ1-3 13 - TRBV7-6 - TGTGCCAGCGGGGGGGGCTCTGGAAACACCATATATTTT CASGGGSGNTIYF
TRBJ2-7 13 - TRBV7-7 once TGTGCTAGCAGCTTAGACCAGTCCTACGAGCAGTACTTC CASSLDQSYEQYF
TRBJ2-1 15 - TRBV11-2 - TGTGCCAGCAGCTTAGTCGCCGGTATAGCCGATGAGCAGTTCTTC CASSLVAGIADEQFF
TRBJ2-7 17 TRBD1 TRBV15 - TGTGCCACCAGCAGAGGCCTACTCCGGGACAGGGATTACGAGCAGTACTTC CATSRGLLRDRDYEQYF
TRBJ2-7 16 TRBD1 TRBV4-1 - TGCGCCAGCAGCCGAGAAGCCGGGACAGGCTCCTACGAGCAGTACTTC CASSREAGTGSYEQYF
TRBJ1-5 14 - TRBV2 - TGTGCCAGCAGTGTACAGGGTCTGGACCAGCCCCAGCATTTT CASSVQGLDQPQHF
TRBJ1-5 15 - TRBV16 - TGTGCCAGCAGCCAATCATCCGGGATGGATCAGCCCCAGCATTTT CASSQSSGMDQPQHF
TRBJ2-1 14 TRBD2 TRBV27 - TGTGCCAGCAGTCCCCGACTAGCGAGCAATGAGCAGTTCTTC CASSPRLASNEQFF
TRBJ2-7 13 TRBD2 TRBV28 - TGTGCCAGCCAACTAGCGGGAGCCTACGAGCAGTACTTC CASQLAGAYEQYF
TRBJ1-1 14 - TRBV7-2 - TGTGCCAGCAGCTTAGCGGCCAGGGGAGCTGAAGCTTTCTTT CASSLAARGAEAFF
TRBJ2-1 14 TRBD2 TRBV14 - TGTGCCAGCAACAGCGGGAGCTCCTACAATGAGCAGTTCTTC CASNSGSSYNEQFF
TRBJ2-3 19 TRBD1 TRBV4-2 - TGTGCCAGCAGCCAAGAGGTAATAGGAGCCGGGACAGGACAAGATACGCAGTATTTT CASSQEVIGAGTGQDTQYF
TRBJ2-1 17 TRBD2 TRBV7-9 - TGTGCCAGCAGTCTTAGATTCCTAGCGGGACTATACAATGAGCAGTTCTTC CASSLRFLAGLYNEQFF
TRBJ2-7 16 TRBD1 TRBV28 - TGTGCCAGCAGCGACTTCCCTGGGGACAGCTCCTACGAGCAGTACTTC CASSDFPGDSSYEQYF
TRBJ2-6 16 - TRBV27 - TGTGCCAGCAGTTTCGTGGTCCGGGCTGGGGCCAACGTCCTGACTTTC CASSFVVRAGANVLTF
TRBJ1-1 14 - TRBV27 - TGTGCCAGCAGTAAAACCACAGGGAACACTGAAGCTTTCTTT CASSKTTGNTEAFF
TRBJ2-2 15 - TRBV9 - TGTGCCAGCAGCGTAGTCGTTGGGCCCACCGGGGAGCTGTTTTTT CASSVVVGPTGELFF